The T cell receptor beta chain described here comes from a study of memory CD4+ T cells and cytomegalovirus serostatus. The V and J ends lost 5 bases and 7 bases respectively, with 12 bases between them. The CDR3 is made up of 14 amino acids. Germline V gene lookup returns CDR1 SEHNR and CDR2 FQNEAQ (reference sequence). Libraries were prepared by immunoSEQ multiplex PCR; TCRdb keeps only in-frame clonotypes and omits some of them. The repertoire holds 40,000 to 55,000 clones, with more than 65% as singletons. Single viable CD3+CD4+CD8-CD45RO+ cells were sorted as the memory CD4+ T cells. Serostatus was set by detecting CMV pp150, pp28, p38, p52 IgG.

The TCR was taken from an adult in good health and CMV-seronegative. Specimen: memory CD4+ T cells from blood. The chain joins TRBV7-9 to TRBJ1-6; D not resolved. CDR3 coding DNA: TGTGCCAGCAGCCGACTCCTTCCCAATTCACCCCTCCACTTT. Protein sequence: CASSRLLPNSPLHF.